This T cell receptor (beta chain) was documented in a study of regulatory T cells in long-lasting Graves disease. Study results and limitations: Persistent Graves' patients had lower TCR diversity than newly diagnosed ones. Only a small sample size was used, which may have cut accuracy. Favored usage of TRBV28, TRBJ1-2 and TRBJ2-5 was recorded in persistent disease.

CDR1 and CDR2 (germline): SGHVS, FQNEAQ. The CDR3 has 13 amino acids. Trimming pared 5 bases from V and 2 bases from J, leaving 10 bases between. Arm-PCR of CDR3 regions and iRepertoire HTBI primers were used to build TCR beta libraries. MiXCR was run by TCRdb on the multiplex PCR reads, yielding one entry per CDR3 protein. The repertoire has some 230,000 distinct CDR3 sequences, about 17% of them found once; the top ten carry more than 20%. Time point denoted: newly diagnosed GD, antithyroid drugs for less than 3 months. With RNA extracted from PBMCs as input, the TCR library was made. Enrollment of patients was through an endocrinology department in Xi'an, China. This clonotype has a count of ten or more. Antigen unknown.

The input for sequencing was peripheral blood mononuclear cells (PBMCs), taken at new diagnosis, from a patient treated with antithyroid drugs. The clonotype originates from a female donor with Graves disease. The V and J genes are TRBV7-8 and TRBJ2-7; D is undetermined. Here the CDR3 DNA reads TGTGCCAGCAGCGTACTCGAAACCTACGAGCAGTACTTC. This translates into CASSVLETYEQYF.